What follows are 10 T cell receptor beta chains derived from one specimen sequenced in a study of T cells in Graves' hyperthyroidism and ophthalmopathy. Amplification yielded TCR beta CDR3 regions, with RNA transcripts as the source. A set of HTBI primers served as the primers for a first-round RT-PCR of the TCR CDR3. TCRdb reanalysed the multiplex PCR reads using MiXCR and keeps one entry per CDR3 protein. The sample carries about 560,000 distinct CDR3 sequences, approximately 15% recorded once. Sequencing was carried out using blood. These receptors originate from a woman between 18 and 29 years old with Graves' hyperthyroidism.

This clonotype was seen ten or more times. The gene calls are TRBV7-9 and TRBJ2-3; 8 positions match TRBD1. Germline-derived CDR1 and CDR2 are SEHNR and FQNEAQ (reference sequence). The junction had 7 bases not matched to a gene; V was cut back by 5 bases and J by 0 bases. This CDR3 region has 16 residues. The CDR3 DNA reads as TGTGCCAGCAGCCAGGGCAGGGGGCGAAGCACAGATACGCAGTATTTT. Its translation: CASSQGRGRSTDTQYF. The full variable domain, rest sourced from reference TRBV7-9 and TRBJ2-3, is DTGVSQNPRHKITKRGQNVTFRCDPISEHNRLYWYRQTLGQGPEFLTYFQNEAQLEKSRLLSDRFSAERPKGSFSTLEIQRTEQGDSAMYLCASSQGRGRSTDTQYFGPGTRLTVL.

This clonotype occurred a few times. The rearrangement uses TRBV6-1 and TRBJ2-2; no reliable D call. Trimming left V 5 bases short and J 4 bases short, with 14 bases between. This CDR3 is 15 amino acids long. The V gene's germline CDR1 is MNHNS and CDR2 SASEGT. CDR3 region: CASSLRPEGTGELFF. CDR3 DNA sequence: TGTGCCAGCAGTCTCAGACCTGAAGGCACCGGGGAGCTGTTTTTT.

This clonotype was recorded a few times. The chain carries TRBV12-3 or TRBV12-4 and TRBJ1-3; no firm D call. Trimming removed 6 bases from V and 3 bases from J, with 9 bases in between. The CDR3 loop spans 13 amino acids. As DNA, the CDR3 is TGTGCCAGCAGGGATGGGGTTGGAAACACCATATATTTT. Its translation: CASRDGVGNTIYF.

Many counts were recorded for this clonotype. The CDR3 coding sequence is TGTGCCAGCAGAGGTACCTATAGCAATCAGCCCCAGCATTTT. This sequence encodes CASRGTYSNQPQHF. This chain joins TRBV6-1 and TRBJ1-5; D is unresolved. The V gene's germline CDR1 is MNHNS and CDR2 SASEGT. The CDR3 is made up of 14 amino acids. Trimming pared 6 bases from V and 0 bases from J, leaving 9 bases between.

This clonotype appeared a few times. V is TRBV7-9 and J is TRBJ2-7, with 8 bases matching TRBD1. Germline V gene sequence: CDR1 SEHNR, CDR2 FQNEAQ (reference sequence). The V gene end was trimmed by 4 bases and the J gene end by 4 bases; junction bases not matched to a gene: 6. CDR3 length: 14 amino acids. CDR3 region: CASSSTGVGYEQYF. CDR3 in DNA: TGTGCCAGCAGCTCGACAGGGGTCGGGTACGAGCAGTACTTC.

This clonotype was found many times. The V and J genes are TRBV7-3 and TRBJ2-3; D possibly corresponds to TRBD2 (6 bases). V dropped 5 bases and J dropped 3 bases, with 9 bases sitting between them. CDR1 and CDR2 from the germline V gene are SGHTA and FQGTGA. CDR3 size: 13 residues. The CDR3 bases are TGTGCCAGCAGCAGTGGGACTACAGATACGCAGTATTTT. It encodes CASSSGTTDTQYF.

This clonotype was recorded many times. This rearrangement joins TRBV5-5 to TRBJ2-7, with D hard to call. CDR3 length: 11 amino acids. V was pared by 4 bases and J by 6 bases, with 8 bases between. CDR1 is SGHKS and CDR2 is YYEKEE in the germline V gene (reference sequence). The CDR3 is CASSIQGEQYF. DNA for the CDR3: TGTGCCAGCAGCATCCAAGGCGAGCAGTACTTC.

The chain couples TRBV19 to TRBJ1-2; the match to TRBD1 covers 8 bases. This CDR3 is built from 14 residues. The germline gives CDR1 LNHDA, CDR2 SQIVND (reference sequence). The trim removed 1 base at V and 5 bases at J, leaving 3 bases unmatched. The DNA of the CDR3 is TGTGCCAGTAGTATAGTCCGGACAGGGTATGGCTACACCTTC. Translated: CASSIVRTGYGYTF.

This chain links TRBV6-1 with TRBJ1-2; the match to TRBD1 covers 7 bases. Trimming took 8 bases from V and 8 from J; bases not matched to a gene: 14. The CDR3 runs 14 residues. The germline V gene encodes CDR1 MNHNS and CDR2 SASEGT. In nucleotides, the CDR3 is TGTGCCAGCCAGCAGGGGGGGGGGCGCCACGGCTACACCTTC. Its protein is CASQQGGGRHGYTF.

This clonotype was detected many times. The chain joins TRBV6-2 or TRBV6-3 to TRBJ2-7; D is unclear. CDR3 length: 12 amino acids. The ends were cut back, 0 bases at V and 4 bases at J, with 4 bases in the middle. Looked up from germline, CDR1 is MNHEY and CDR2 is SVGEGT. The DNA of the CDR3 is TGTGCCAGCAGTTACTCGACATACGAGCAGTACTTC. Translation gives CASSYSTYEQYF.